Listed here is a single T cell receptor (beta chain). The sample holds other DNA sequences that translate to the same CDR3. Germline V gives CDR1 KGHSH, CDR2 LQKENI. The CDR3 is 14 amino acids. Trimming shortened V by 0 bases and J by 0 bases, and 5 bases separated the two germline ends. The data were obtained in a study of blood T cell repertoires in COVID-19. Study background: Researchers got acute and convalescent COVID-19 samples from the United States, Italy and Spain. Sample material is recorded as cDNA or gDNA derived from T cells, B-cell-depleted T cells, or PBMCs.

As processed by the authors: The assay estimated nucleated cells by amplifying reference gene primers. Assay used: immunoSEQ multiplex PCR; TCRdb lists only in-frame clones, some missing. The DNA gave D and trimming, while V, J and clone size come from that table. The table includes about 170,000 clones, about 93% detected once. The J gene is TRBJ1-1, the V gene TRBV18; D possibly corresponds to TRBD1 (5 bases). The TCR comes from a woman between 50 and 59 years old with acute or convalescent COVID-19. Sequencing was carried out using peripheral blood. This CDR3 is CASSPPTVNTEAFF. The CDR3 DNA reads as TGTGCCAGCTCACCACCGACAGTGAACACTGAAGCTTTCTTT.